This T cell receptor beta chain was identified in a study of post-analysis software for immune sequencing data. At the level of the study: Disease courses included relapsing-remitting, secondary progressive and progressive-relapsing multiple sclerosis. General study points: Compared with controls, patients had more of about 5 TRBV segments, including TRBV5-6, TRBV5-1 and TRBV20-1. Multiple sclerosis was associated with a significant reduction in normalized Chao1 diversity relative to controls.

This clonotype appeared a few times. Its matching antigen is unknown. The V end lost 4 bases, the J end lost 5 bases, and 12 bases lay between the germline ends. The CDR3 length is 15 residues. Every TCR beta cDNA library bore unique molecular identifiers. TCRdb reanalysed the PCR reads using MiXCR and keeps one entry per CDR3 protein. This sample has roughly 870,000 distinct CDR3 sequences; under 70% occur once, and the top ten carry over 4%. Sequenced material: blood. The chain combines TRBV12-3 or TRBV12-4 with TRBJ1-6; TRBD1 might be the D (5 bases). The TCR sequence derives from a girl aged 10 to 17 with multiple sclerosis. The CDR3 here is CASSSRWGDNSPLHF. The CDR3 DNA sequence: TGTGCCAGCAGTTCCCGATGGGGGGATAATTCACCCCTCCACTTT.